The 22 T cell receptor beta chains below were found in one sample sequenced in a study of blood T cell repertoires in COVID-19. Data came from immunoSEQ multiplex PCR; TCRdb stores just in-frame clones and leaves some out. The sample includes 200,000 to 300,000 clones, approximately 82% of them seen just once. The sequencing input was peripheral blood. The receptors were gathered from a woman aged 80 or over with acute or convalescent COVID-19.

The CDR3, as DNA: TGTGCCAGCAGCTTAGTGGGACAGGGGATGTCTGCTGGGGCCAACGTCCTGACTTTC. As protein: CASSLVGQGMSAGANVLTF. The chain uses TRBV7-2 and TRBJ2-6; 10 positions agree with TRBD1. This CDR3 is built from 19 residues. Per the germline V gene, CDR1 is SGHTA and CDR2 is FQGNSA. Unmatched junction bases numbered 8, after V lost 1 base and J lost 2 bases.

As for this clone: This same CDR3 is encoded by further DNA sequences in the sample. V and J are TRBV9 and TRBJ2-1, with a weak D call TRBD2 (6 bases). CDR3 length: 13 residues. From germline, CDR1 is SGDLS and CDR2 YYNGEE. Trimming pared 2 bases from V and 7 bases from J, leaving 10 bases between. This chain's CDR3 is CASSVGGGNEQFF. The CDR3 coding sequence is TGTGCCAGCAGCGTCGGAGGAGGGAATGAGCAGTTCTTC.

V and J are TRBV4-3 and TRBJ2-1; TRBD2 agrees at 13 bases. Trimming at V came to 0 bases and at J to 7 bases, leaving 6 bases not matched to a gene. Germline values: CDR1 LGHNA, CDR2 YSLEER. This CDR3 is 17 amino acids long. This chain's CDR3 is CASSQDGLAGVGNEQFF. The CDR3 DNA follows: TGCGCCAGCAGCCAAGATGGACTAGCGGGAGTTGGGAATGAGCAGTTCTTC.

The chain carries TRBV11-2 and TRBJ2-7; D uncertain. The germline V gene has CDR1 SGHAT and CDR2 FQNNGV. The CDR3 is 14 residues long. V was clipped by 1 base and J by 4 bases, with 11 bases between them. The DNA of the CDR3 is TGTGCCAGCAGCTTAGTTGCGATTGGTTACGAGCAGTACTTC. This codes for CASSLVAIGYEQYF.

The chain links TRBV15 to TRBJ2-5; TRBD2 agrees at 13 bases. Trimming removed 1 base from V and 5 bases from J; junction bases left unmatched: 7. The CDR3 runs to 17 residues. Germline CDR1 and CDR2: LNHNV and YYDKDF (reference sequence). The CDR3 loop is CATSRGGTSGDVETQYF. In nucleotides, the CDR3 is TGTGCCACCAGCAGAGGAGGGACTAGCGGGGACGTTGAGACCCAGTACTTC. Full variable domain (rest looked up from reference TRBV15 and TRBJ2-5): DAMVIQNPRYQVTQFGKPVTLSCSQTLNHNVMYWYQQKSSQAPKLLFHYYDKDFNNEADTPDNFQSRRPNTSFCFLDIRSPGLGDTAMYLCATSRGGTSGDVETQYFGPGTRLLVL.

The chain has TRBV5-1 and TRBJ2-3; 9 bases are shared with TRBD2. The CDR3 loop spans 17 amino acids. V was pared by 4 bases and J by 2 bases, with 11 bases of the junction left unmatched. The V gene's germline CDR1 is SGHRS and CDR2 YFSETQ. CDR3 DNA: TGCGCCAGCAGCAAGCTAGCGGGATCCTTGGTCACAGATACGCAGTATTTT. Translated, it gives CASSKLAGSLVTDTQYF. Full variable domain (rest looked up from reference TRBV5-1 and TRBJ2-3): KAGVTQTPRYLIKTRGQQVTLSCSPISGHRSVSWYQQTPGQGLQFLFEYFSETQRNKGNFPGRFSGRQFSNSRSEMNVSTLELGDSALYLCASSKLAGSLVTDTQYFGPGTRLTVL.

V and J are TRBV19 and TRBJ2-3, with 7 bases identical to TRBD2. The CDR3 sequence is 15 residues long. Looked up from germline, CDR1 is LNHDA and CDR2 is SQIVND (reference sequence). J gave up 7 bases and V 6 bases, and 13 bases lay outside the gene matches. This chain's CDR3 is CASSALAATPHTQYF. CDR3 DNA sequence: TGTGCCAGTAGCGCCCTAGCGGCCACACCCCATACGCAGTATTTT.

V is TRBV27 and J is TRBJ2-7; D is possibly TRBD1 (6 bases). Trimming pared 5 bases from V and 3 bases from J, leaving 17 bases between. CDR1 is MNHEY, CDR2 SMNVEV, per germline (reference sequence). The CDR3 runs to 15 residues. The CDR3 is CASSPKRGKVYEQYF. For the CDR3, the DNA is TGTGCCAGCAGTCCGAAGAGGGGGAAGGTCTACGAGCAGTACTTC.

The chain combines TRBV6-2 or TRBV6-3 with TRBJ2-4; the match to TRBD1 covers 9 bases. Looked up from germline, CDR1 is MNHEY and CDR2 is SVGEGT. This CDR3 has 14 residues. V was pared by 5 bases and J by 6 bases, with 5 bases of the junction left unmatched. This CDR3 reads CASSKGQGLNIQYF. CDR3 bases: TGTGCCAGCAGTAAGGGACAGGGACTAAACATTCAGTACTTC.

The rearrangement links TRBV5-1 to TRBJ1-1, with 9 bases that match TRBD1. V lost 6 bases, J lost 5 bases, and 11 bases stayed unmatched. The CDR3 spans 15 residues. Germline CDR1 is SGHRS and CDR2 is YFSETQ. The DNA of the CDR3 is TGCGCCAGCAAAGAAGGGACAGGGATGTTAACTGAAGCTTTCTTT. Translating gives CASKEGTGMLTEAFF.

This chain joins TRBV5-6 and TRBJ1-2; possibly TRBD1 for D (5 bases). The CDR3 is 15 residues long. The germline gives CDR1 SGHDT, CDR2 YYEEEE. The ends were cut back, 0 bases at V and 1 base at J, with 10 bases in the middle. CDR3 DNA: TGTGCCAGCAGCTTGGCCCAGGGTCTTAACTATGGCTACACCTTC. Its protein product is CASSLAQGLNYGYTF.

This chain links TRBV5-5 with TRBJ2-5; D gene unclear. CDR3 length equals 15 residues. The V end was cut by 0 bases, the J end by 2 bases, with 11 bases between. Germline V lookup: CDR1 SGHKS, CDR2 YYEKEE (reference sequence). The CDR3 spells CASSLEDQVQETQYF. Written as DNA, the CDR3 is TGTGCCAGCAGCTTGGAAGATCAGGTACAAGAGACCCAGTACTTC.

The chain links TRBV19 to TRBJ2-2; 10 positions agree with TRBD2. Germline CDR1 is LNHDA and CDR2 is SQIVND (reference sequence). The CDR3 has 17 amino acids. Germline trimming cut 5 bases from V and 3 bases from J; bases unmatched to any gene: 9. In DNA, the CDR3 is TGTGCCAGTAGTGGACGTGGGAGCGGGAGGGACACCGGGGAGCTGTTTTTT. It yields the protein CASSGRGSGRDTGELFF.

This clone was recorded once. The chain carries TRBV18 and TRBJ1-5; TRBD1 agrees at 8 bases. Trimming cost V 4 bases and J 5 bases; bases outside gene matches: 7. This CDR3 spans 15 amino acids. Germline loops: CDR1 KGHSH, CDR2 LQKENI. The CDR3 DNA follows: TGTGCCAGCTCACTCGGGCAGGGGGCATATCAGCCCCAGCATTTT. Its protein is CASSLGQGAYQPQHF.

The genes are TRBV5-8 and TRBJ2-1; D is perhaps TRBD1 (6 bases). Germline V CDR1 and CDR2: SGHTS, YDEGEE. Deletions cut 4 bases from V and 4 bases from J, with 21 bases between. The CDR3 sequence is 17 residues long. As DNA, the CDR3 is TGTGCCAGCAGCCCCCGGGACACACTTGGGCGGTACAATGAGCAGTTCTTC. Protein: CASSPRDTLGRYNEQFF.

The CDR3 nucleotides are TGTGCCAGCAGCTTTATGGGGGCGACGTGGGAATTGGATGGCTACACCTTC. Encoded protein: CASSFMGATWELDGYTF. V is TRBV5-6 and J is TRBJ1-2; D possibly corresponds to TRBD1 (6 bases). Germline lookup yields CDR1 SGHDT and CDR2 YYEEEE. The V and J ends lost 2 bases and 6 bases respectively, with 23 bases between them. The CDR3 is 17 residues long.

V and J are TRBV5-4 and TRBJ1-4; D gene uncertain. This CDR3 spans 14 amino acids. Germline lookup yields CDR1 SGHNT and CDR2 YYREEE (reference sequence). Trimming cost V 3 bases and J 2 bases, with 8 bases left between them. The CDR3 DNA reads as TGTGCCAGCAGCTCTGAGGGTACTAATGAAAAACTGTTTTTT. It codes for CASSSEGTNEKLFF. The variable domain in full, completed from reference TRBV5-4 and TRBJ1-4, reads ETGVTQSPTHLIKTRGQQVTLRCSSQSGHNTVSWYQQALGQGPQFIFQYYREEENGRGNFPPRFSGLQFPNYSSELNVNALELDDSALYLCASSSEGTNEKLFFGSGTQLSVL.

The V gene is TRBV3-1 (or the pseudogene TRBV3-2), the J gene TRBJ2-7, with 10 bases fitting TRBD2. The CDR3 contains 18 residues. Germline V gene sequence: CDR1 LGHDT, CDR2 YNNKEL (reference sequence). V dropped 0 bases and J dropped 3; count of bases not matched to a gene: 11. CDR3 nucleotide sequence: TGTGCCAGCAGCCAAGACTGGATAGCGGGAGGAAAAAACTACGAGCAGTACTTC. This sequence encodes CASSQDWIAGGKNYEQYF.

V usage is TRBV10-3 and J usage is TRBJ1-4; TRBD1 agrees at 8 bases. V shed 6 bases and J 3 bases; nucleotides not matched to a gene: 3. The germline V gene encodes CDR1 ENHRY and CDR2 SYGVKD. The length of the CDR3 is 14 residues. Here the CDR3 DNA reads TGTGCCATCAGGCAGGACAGGGCTAATGAAAAACTGTTTTTT. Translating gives CAIRQDRANEKLFF.

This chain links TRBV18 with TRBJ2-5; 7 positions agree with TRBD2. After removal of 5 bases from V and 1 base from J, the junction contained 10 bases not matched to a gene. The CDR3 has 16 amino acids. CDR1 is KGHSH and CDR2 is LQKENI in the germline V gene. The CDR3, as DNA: TGTGCCAGCTCAACAAACCGGGGGAGGGTCCAAGAGACCCAGTACTTC. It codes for CASSTNRGRVQETQYF.

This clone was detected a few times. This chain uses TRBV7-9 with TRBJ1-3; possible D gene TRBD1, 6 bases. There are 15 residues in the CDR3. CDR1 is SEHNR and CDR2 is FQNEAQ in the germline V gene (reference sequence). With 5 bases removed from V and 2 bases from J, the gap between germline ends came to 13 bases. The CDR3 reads CASSPDGGPGNTIYF. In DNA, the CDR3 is TGTGCCAGCAGCCCTGACGGGGGGCCTGGAAACACCATATATTTT.

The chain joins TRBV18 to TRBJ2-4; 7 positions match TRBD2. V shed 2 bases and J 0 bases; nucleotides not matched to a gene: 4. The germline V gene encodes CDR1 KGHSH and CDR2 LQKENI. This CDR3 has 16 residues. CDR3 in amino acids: CASSPGEGLAKNIQYF. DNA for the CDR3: TGTGCCAGCTCACCAGGGGAGGGCTTAGCCAAAAACATTCAGTACTTC.